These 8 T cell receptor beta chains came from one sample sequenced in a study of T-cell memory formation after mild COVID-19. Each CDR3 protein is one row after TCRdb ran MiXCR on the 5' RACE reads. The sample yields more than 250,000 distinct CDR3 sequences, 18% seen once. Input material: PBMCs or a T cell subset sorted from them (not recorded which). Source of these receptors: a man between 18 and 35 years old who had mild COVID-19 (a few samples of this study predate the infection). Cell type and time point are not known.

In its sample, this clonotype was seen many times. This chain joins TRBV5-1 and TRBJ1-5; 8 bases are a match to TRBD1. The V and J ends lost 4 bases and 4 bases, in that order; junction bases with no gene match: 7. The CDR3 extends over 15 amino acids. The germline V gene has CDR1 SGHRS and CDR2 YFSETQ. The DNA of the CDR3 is TGCGCCAGCAGCCCCGGGACAGGAGCTAATCAGCCCCAGCATTTT. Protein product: CASSPGTGANQPQHF.

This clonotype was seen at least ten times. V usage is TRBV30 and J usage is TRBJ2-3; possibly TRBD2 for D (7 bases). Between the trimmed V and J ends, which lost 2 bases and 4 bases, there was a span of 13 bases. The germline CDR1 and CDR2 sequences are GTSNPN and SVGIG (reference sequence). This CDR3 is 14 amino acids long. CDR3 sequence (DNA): TGTGCCTGGAGTATCACGGGGGGCGCAGATACGCAGTATTTT. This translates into CAWSITGGADTQYF.

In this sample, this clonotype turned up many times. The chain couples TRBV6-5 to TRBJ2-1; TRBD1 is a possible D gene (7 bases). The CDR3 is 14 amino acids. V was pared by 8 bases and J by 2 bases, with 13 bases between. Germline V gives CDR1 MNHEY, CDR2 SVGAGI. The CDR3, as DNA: TGTGCCAGCGCGCGGGACAGTGCCTACAATGAGCAGTTCTTC. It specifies CASARDSAYNEQFF.

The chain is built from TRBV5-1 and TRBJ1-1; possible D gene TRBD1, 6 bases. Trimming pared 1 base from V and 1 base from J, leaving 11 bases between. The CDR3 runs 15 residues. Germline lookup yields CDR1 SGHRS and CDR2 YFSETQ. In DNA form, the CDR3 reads TGCGCCAGCAGCTTGTACAGGGTTGGGAACACTGAAGCTTTCTTT. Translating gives CASSLYRVGNTEAFF.

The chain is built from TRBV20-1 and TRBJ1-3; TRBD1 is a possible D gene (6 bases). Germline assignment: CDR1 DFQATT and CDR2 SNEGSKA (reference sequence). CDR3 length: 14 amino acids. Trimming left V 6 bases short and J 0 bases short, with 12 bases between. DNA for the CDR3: TGCAGTGCATCAGGGGAACCCTCTGGAAACACCATATATTTT. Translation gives CSASGEPSGNTIYF.

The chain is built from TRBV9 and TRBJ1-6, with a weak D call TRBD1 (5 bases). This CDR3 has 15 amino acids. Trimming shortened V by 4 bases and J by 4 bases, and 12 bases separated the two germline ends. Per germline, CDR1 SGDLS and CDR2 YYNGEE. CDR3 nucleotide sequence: TGTGCCAGCAGCCTTCGGGGGAATTATAATTCACCCCTCCACTTT. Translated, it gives CASSLRGNYNSPLHF.

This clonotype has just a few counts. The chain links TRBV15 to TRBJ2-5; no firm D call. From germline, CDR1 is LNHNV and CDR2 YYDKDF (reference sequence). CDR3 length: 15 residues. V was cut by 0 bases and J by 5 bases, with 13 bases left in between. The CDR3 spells CATSRDLRIWETQYF. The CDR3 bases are TGTGCCACCAGCAGAGATCTAAGGATTTGGGAGACCCAGTACTTC.

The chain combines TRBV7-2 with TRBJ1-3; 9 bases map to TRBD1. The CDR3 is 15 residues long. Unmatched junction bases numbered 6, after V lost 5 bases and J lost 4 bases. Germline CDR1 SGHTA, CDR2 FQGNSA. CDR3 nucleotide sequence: TGTGCCAGCAGCCCACAGGGGGCGCAAGGAAACACCATATATTTT. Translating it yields CASSPQGAQGNTIYF.